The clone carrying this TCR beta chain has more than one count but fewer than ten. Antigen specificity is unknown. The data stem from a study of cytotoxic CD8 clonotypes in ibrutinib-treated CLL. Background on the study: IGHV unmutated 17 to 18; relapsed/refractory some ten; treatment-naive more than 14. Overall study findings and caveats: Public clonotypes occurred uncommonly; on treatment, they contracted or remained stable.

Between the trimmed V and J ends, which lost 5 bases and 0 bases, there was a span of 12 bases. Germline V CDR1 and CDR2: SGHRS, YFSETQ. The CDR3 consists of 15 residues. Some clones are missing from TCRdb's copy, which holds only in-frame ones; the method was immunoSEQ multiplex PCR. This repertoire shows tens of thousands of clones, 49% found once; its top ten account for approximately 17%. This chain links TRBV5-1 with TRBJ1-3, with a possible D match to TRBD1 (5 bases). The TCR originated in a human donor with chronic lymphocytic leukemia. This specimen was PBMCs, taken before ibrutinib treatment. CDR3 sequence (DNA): TGCGCCAGCAGGTCCGACAGCAGCTCTGGAAACACCATATATTTT. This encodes CASRSDSSSGNTIYF.